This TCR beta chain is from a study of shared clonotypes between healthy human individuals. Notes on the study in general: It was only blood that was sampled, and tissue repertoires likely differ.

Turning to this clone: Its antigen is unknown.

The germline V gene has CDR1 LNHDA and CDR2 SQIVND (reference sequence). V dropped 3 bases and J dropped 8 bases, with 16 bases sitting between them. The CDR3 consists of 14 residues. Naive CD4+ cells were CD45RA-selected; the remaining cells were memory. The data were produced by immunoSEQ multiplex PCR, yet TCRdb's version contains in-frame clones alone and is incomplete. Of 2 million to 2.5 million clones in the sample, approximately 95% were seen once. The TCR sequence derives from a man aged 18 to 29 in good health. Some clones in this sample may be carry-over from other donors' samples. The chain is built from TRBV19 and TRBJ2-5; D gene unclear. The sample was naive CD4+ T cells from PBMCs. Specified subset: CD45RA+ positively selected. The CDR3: CASSMDLRKITQYF. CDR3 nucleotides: TGTGCCAGTAGTATGGACCTTAGGAAGATCACCCAGTACTTC. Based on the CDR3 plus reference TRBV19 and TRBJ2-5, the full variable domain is DGGITQSPKYLFRKEGQNVTLSCEQNLNHDAMYWYRQDPGQGLRLIYYSQIVNDFQKGDIAEGYSVSREKKESFPLTVTSAQKNPTAFYLCASSMDLRKITQYFGPGTRLLVL.